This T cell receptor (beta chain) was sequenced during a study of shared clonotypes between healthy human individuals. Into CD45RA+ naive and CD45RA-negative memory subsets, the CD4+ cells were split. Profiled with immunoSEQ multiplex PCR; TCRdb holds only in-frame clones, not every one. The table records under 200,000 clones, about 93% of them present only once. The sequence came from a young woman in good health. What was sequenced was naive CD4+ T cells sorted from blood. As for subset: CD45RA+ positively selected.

CDR3 amino acids: CSVGGAWYGYTF. Written as DNA, the CDR3 is TGCAGCGTTGGCGGAGCCTGGTATGGCTACACCTTC. The V and J genes are TRBV29-1 and TRBJ1-2; D unclear. The germline V gene has CDR1 SQVTM and CDR2 ANQGSEA. V lost 4 bases and J lost 5, with 11 bases in between. The CDR3 runs 12 residues.